The sequence of this T cell receptor (beta chain) was determined in a study of T-cell memory formation after mild COVID-19 (dated by TCRdb to about 2021). Notes on the research overall: Most TCR sequence clusters were specific to one of the two donors. In a couple of donors, T-cell clones that expanded and contracted after mild COVID-19 were tracked by sequencing TCRalpha and TCRbeta repertoires over time. The cohort was made up of two young adult volunteers, one female and one male, who were previously healthy. The research as a whole found: Some responding clones were found in pre-infection memory, which suggests that pre-existing cross-reactive memory T cells took part in the SARS-CoV-2 response. Contracting CD4+ clones were found mainly in CM and EM memory subsets, while CD8+ clones were enriched in EMRA. Only a couple of mild cases were covered by the study, and larger cohorts that include severe cases with pre-infection samples were considered necessary. Clones contracting from day 15 to 85 had balanced CD4/CD8 phenotypes, while a second wave expanding from day 15 to 37 was biased towards CD4+. Whether the second-wave clones peaking on day 37 were SARS-CoV-2 specific was not confirmed.

This clonotype was observed a handful of times. Its specific antigen is unknown. Base qualities are not recorded, but no much larger clone differs from it by a single base. The sequencer listed for this sample is Illumina NovaSeq 6000. Using 5'RACE with constant-segment primers, TCRalpha and TCRbeta cDNA libraries were constructed, with sample barcodes and unique molecular identifiers added in the process. RNA was extracted from every sample with Trizol reagent. Amplification of the libraries took two PCR steps, and the second step added a second sample barcode plus Illumina TruSeq adapters. The libraries were sequenced on an Illumina NovaSeq using 2 x 150 bp paired-end reads. As for how the authors treated the data: Reads were demultiplexed and collapsed into UMI-guided consensus sequences with migec v1.2.7. Using mixcr v2.1.11, UMI consensuses were aligned to TRA and TRB V and J templates and then assembled into clonotypes. A clonotype was counted as expanded or contracted only if both edgeR and NoisET called the change significant, with noise models trained on biological replicates. edgeR calls used a false discovery rate-adjusted p below 0.01 and a log2 fold-change threshold of 1. As an exploratory analysis of dynamics, PCA with hierarchical clustering was applied to max-normalized trajectories of the 1000 most abundant clonotypes. Separately sequenced CD4+ and CD8+ repertoires were used to assign the CD4 or CD8 phenotype of responding clones. TCRdb reran the public reads through fastp at Q25 and MiXCR, keeping productive beta chains. Every CDR3 protein is listed once, alongside the most common genes and DNA of its rows. What appears here as the V and J calls and clone size reflects TCRdb's work, not the paper's. Here the sample has tens of thousands of distinct CDR3 sequences; less than 15% occur a single time. The top ten clones comprise approximately 40% of the sample.

From a lookup of the germline V gene, CDR1 and CDR2 are MGHDK and SYGVNS. The CDR3 goes from the cysteine to the phenylalanine over 14 residues. Here the CDR3 DNA is all that survives: 42 bases in frame from base 1. V loses 3 bases, J loses 1 base, and the germline ends lie 9 bases apart. Ficoll-Paque density gradient centrifugation was used to isolate PBMCs. The receptor was isolated from a man aged 18 to 35 who had mild COVID-19 (a few samples of this study predate the infection). The sample titles of this study are shuffled in the database, so cell type and time point are left out; the donor was told from shared clones. Sequencing input: PBMCs or a T cell subset sorted from them (not recorded which). The chain was built from TRBV25-1 and TRBJ2-5; matching of 5 bases hints at TRBD2 as the D gene. The CDR3 protein is CASSDWRAQETQYF. The bases read TGTGCCAGCAGTGATTGGCGGGCCCAAGAGACCCAGTACTTC.